What follows are 15 T cell receptor beta chains derived from one specimen sequenced in a study of blood T cell repertoires in COVID-19. The protocol was immunoSEQ multiplex PCR, while the TCRdb copy is restricted to in-frame clones and leaves out a portion. This table has over 200,000 clones, 80% to 95% appearing once. The sequenced material came from peripheral blood. These receptors all come from a man aged 55-75 years with COVID-19, enrolled during active disease.

This chain uses TRBV11-3 with TRBJ2-1, with 9 bases matching TRBD2. CDR3 size: 18 residues. With V trimmed by 5 bases and J by 0 bases, 11 bases remained unmatched. Germline CDR1 and CDR2: SGHNT and YENEEA. CDR3 region: CASSPAAGGGSSYNEQFF. The DNA for the CDR3 is TGTGCCAGCAGCCCCGCTGCGGGAGGGGGGAGCTCCTACAATGAGCAGTTCTTC.

The chain combines TRBV28 with TRBJ2-1; the D is unclear. Germline-derived CDR1 and CDR2 are MDHEN and SYDVKM. The V and J ends lost 7 bases and 7 bases respectively, with 20 bases between them. The CDR3 contains 15 residues. The DNA of the CDR3 is TGTGCCAGCACTCGGAGCGTCCTGAATGGTAATGAGCAGTTCTTC. Amino acids: CASTRSVLNGNEQFF.

This clone appeared a single time. V is TRBV11-2 and J is TRBJ2-7; TRBD1 matches at 10 bases. The V and J ends lost 5 bases and 1 base, in that order; junction bases with no gene match: 8. The CDR3 is 16 amino acids. The germline V gene encodes CDR1 SGHAT and CDR2 FQNNGV. CDR3 sequence: CASSRRDRGISYEQYF. CDR3 nucleotide sequence: TGTGCCAGCAGCCGCAGGGACAGGGGAATTTCCTACGAGCAGTACTTC. Supplemented by reference TRBV11-2 and TRBJ2-7, the full variable domain reads EAGVAQSPRYKIIEKRQSVAFWCNPISGHATLYWYQQILGQGPKLLIQFQNNGVVDDSQLPKDRFSAERLKGVDSTLKIQPAKLEDSAVYLCASSRRDRGISYEQYFGPGTRLTVT.

The chain is built from TRBV2 and TRBJ1-2, with D possibly matching TRBD1 (5 bases). The CDR3 extends over 14 amino acids. CDR1 is SNHLY, CDR2 FYNNEI, per germline. The V end was cut by 6 bases, the J end by 4 bases, with 15 bases between. CDR3 region: CASSVGQMGYGYTF. CDR3 coding DNA: TGTGCCAGCAGCGTTGGACAAATGGGCTATGGCTACACCTTC. The whole variable domain, filled in from reference TRBV2 and TRBJ1-2, reads EPEVTQTPSHQVTQMGQEVILRCVPISNHLYFYWYRQILGQKVEFLVSFYNNEISEKSEIFDDQFSVERPDGSNFTLKIRSTKLEDSAMYFCASSVGQMGYGYTFGSGTRLTVV.

V is TRBV6-7 and J is TRBJ2-3, with 9 bases that match TRBD2. TRBV6-7 is labeled an ORF, and its function is uncertain. J gave up 0 bases and V 6 bases, and 16 bases lay outside the gene matches. CDR3 length: 19 residues. In DNA form, the CDR3 reads TGTGCCAGCAGCGGCCTCCAAGCGGGGGGCACCTCTAGCACAGATACGCAGTATTTT. Translated: CASSGLQAGGTSSTDTQYF.

The V and J genes are TRBV12-5 and TRBJ1-2; D unresolved. Germline V gives CDR1 LGHNT, CDR2 FRNRAP. The CDR3 is 11 amino acids. Trimming took off 5 bases at V and 8 bases at J, with 9 bases between the two ends. CDR3 in DNA: TGTGCTAGTGGTCCGGCGGAAGGCTACACCTTC. The encoded protein is CASGPAEGYTF.

The V call is TRBV19, the J call TRBJ1-3; D is perhaps TRBD1 (5 bases). The germline V gene has CDR1 LNHDA and CDR2 SQIVND (reference sequence). Deletions cut 5 bases from V and 1 base from J, with 9 bases between. CDR3 length equals 14 residues. As DNA, the CDR3 is TGTGCCAGTAGTGCGACAGAATCTGGAAACACCATATATTTT. Translated: CASSATESGNTIYF.

This clone was seen a single time. This chain joins TRBV28 and TRBJ1-1; tentative D call: TRBD1 (6 bases). There are 13 residues in the CDR3. With 6 bases removed from V and 6 bases from J, the gap between germline ends came to 14 bases. The germline CDR1 and CDR2 sequences are MDHEN and SYDVKM. CDR3 loop: CASRTTGRAEAFF. The CDR3 coding sequence is TGTGCCAGCAGAACAACAGGGAGGGCTGAAGCTTTCTTT.

The gene calls are TRBV9 and TRBJ1-1; D might be TRBD1 (5 bases). The V end was cut by 0 bases, the J end by 3 bases, with 12 bases between. The CDR3 spans 15 residues. CDR1 and CDR2 (germline): SGDLS, YYNGEE. CDR3 bases: TGTGCCAGCAGCGTAGCTTCGGGGGGGTACACTGAAGCTTTCTTT. Protein sequence: CASSVASGGYTEAFF.

The chain has TRBV28 and TRBJ1-3; 10 positions match TRBD1. The CDR3 is 16 amino acids. Germline loops: CDR1 MDHEN, CDR2 SYDVKM. V lost 6 bases, J lost 2 bases, and 7 bases stayed unmatched. CDR3 coding DNA: TGTGCCAGCAGCCTACTAGGGACAGGGGCTGGAAACACCATATATTTT. Translation: CASSLLGTGAGNTIYF.

In its sample, this clone was seen a few times. V and J are TRBV29-1 and TRBJ2-1; 9 bases are a match to TRBD2. Germline V gene data show CDR1 as SQVTM and CDR2 as ANQGSEA. The V and J ends lost 7 bases and 7 bases, in that order; junction bases with no gene match: 11. The CDR3 is 14 amino acids. The CDR3 loop reads CSGQGGTSYNEQFF. The CDR3 DNA follows: TGCAGCGGCCAGGGGGGGACTAGCTATAATGAGCAGTTCTTC.

The rearrangement uses TRBV6-5 and TRBJ2-7; 15 bases map to TRBD2. This CDR3 has 15 residues. Germline trimming cut 4 bases from V and 3 bases from J; bases unmatched to any gene: 1. From germline, CDR1 is MNHEY and CDR2 SVGAGI. The CDR3 coding sequence is TGTGCCAGCAGTTCGGGACTAGCGGGAGGCTACGAGCAGTACTTC. Translated, it gives CASSSGLAGGYEQYF.

This sequence joins TRBV27 and TRBJ1-6; tentatively, D is TRBD1 (5 bases). V was cut by 4 bases and J by 0 bases, with 13 bases left in between. Looked up from germline, CDR1 is MNHEY and CDR2 is SMNVEV (reference sequence). The CDR3 has 17 residues. The CDR3 DNA is TGTGCCAGCAGTTACAGGCCCCAAAGCTCCTATAATTCACCCCTCCACTTT. Its translation is CASSYRPQSSYNSPLHF.

The chain employs TRBV7-2 and TRBJ2-3; 15 nucleotides agree with TRBD2. Germline CDR1 SGHTA, CDR2 FQGNSA. This CDR3 is 16 amino acids long. V lost 5 bases to trimming and J lost 7 bases; unmatched junction nucleotides: 7. The CDR3 here is CASSPRGLAGGHTQYF. CDR3 bases: TGTGCCAGCAGCCCCCGCGGACTAGCGGGGGGGCATACGCAGTATTTT.

This clone appeared a few times. J is TRBJ1-5 and V is TRBV28, with unresolved D. Germline V gene sequence: CDR1 MDHEN, CDR2 SYDVKM. V shed 4 bases and J shed 5 bases, with 15 bases lying between them. CDR3 length equals 15 residues. As DNA, the CDR3 is TGTGCCAGCAGTTCGGGATCGCTCAGTGATCAGCCCCAGCATTTT. Translating gives CASSSGSLSDQPQHF.